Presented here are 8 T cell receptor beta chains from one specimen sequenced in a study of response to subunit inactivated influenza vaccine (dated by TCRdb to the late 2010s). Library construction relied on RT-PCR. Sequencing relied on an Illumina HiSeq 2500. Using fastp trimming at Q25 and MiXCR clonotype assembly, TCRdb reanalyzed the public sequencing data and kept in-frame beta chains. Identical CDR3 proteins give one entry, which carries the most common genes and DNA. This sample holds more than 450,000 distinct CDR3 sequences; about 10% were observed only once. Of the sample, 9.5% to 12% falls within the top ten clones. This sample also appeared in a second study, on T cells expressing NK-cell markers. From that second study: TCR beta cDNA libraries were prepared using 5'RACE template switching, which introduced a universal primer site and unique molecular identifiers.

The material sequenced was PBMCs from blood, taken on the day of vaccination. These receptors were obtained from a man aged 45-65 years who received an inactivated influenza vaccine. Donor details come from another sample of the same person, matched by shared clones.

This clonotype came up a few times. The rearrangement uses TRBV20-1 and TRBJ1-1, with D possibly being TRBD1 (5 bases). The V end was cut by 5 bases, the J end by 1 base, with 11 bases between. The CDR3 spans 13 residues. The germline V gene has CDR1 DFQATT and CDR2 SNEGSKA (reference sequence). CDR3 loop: CSASQDTNTEAFF. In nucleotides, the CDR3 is TGCAGTGCTTCTCAGGACACGAACACTGAAGCTTTCTTT.

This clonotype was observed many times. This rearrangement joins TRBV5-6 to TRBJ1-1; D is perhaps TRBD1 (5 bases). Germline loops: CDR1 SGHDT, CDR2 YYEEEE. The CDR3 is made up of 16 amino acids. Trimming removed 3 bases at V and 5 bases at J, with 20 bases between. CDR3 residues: CASSSGLVQGRTEAFF. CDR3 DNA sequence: TGTGCCAGCAGCTCCGGATTGGTGCAGGGAAGGACTGAAGCTTTCTTT.

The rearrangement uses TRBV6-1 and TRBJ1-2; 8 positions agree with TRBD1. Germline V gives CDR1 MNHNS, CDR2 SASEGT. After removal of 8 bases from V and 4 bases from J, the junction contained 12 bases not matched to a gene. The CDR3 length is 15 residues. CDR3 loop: CASSGGQGAPYGYTF. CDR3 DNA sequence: TGTGCCAGCTCCGGCGGACAGGGTGCCCCCTATGGCTACACCTTC.

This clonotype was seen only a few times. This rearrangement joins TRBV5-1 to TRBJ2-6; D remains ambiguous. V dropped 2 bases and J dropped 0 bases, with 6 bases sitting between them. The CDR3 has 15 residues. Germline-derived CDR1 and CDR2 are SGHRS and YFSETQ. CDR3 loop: CASSFPTSGANVLTF. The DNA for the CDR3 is TGCGCCAGCAGCTTTCCCACCTCTGGGGCCAACGTCCTGACTTTC.

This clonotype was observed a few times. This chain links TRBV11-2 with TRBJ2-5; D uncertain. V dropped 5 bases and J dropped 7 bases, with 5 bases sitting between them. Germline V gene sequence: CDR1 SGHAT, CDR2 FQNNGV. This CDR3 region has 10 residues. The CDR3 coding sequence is TGTGCCAGCAGCGGAAGGACCCAGTACTTC. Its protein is CASSGRTQYF.

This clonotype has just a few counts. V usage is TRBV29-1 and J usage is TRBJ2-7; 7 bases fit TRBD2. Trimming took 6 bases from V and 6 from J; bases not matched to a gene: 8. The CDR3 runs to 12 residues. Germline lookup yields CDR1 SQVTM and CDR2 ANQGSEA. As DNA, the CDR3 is TGCAGCGTGGTTGCCCCGGGGGGCGAGCAGTACTTC. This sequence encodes CSVVAPGGEQYF.

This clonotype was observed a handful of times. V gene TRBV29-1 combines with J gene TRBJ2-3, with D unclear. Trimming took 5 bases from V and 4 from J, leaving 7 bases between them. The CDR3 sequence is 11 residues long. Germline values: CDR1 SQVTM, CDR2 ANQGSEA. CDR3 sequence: CSVQTADTQYF. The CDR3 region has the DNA TGCAGCGTTCAGACTGCAGATACGCAGTATTTT.

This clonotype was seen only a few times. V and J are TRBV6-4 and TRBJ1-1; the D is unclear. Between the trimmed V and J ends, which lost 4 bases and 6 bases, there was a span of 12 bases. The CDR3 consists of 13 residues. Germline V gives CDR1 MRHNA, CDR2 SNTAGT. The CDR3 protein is CASSVHLGAEAFF. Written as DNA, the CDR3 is TGTGCCAGCAGTGTCCACCTCGGGGCTGAAGCTTTCTTT.